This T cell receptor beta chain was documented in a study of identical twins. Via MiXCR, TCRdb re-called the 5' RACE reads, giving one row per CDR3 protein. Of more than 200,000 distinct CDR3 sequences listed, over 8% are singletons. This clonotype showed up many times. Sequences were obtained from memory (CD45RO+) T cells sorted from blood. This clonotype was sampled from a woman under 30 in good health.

CDR3 sequence (DNA): TGTGCCAGCAGTTCGGGGGGGAGGGGGTACAATGAGCAGTTCTTC. It translates to CASSSGGRGYNEQFF. The gene calls are TRBV12-3 or TRBV12-4 and TRBJ2-1; TRBD2 matches at 8 bases. The CDR3 is 15 residues long. J was trimmed by 4 bases and V by 4 bases; bases with no gene match: 6.